The sequence of this TCR beta chain was determined in a study of blood T cell repertoires in COVID-19. Study as a whole: Acute and convalescent COVID-19 specimens originated in the United States, Italy and Spain. PBMCs, B-cell-depleted T cells, or T cells were the source of the cDNA or gDNA that made up the material.

This clone has a single count. The CDR3 consists of 16 residues. CDR1 and CDR2 from the germline V gene are SGHRS and YFSETQ. V lost 2 bases, J lost 6 bases, and 6 bases stayed unmatched. In the authors' methods: Reference gene primers were amplified, and this amplification served to estimate nucleated cell counts. Profiling relied on immunoSEQ multiplex PCR, and the TCRdb table lists in-frame clones only, not all of them. V, J and clone size derive from that table, while D and trimming were established from the DNA sequence. The table includes 390,000 or so clones, about nine tenths detected once. The chain combines TRBV5-1 with TRBJ2-2; 11 positions agree with TRBD2. This TCR was sampled from a woman in her 30s with active or convalescent COVID-19. The sequenced sample consisted of peripheral blood. CDR3 sequence: CASSFIAGGPPGELFF. Written as DNA, the CDR3 is TGCGCCAGCAGCTTTATAGCGGGAGGGCCGCCCGGGGAGCTGTTTTTT.